Sequencing of this T cell receptor beta chain was carried out in a study of cytomegalovirus exposure and HLA in healthy donors. Study-level results: Only CMV serostatus was available as immune exposure information. With further analysis later on, most CMV-associated TCR beta chains appeared HLA-restricted.

This clone showed up just a few times. The antigen remains undetermined. Primers for the PCR totalled 60 Vbeta and 13 Jbeta. Clones were sequenced by immunoSEQ multiplex PCR, and TCRdb holds only the in-frame ones, with some missing. The sample contains roughly 150,000 clones, 9.7% of which appear only once. The CDR3 has 13 amino acids. V was shortened by 5 bases and J by 5 bases, with 10 bases between the two germline ends. CDR1 and CDR2 from the germline V gene are LNHDA and SQIVND (reference sequence). Sample: PBMCs. The chain combines TRBV19 with TRBJ1-5; D is undetermined. The origin of this receptor is a man aged 45-60 years in good health and CMV-seronegative. CDR3: CASSWGGDQPQHF. As DNA, the CDR3 is TGTGCCAGTAGTTGGGGAGGAGATCAGCCCCAGCATTTT.